Each of the 19 T cell receptor beta chains below was sequenced from the same sample in a study of brain T cells in children with intractable seizures. The method was immunoSEQ multiplex PCR; TCRdb's version includes in-frame clones alone and lacks a portion of them. The sample contains approximately 110,000 clones, approximately 94% of which appear only once. The starting material was peripheral blood, obtained at surgery. The source of these receptors is a boy under two years old with hemimegalencephaly and intractable seizures.

The chain employs TRBV27 and TRBJ1-1; the D gene is possibly TRBD1 (5 bases). The V and J ends lost 6 bases and 1 base respectively, with 15 bases between them. The length of the CDR3 is 15 residues. Germline V gene data show CDR1 as MNHEY and CDR2 as SMNVEV (reference sequence). This chain's CDR3 is CASRPNPRENTEAFF. CDR3 in DNA: TGTGCCAGCAGACCCAATCCCAGGGAGAACACTGAAGCTTTCTTT.

The chain carries TRBV14 and TRBJ2-7; a possible D gene is TRBD2 (6 bases). Germline V gene sequence: CDR1 SGHDN, CDR2 FVKESK. Trimming cost V 4 bases and J 6 bases, with 16 bases left between them. The CDR3 length is 14 residues. CDR3 DNA sequence: TGTGCCAGCAGCCGCAAGTTCGGGAGAGGCGAGCAGTACTTC. This gives the protein CASSRKFGRGEQYF.

The chain uses TRBV7-5 and TRBJ2-3; the table calls TRBD1, which could not be checked here. TRBV7-5 is annotated as a pseudogene. The CDR3 runs 15 residues. The CDR3, as DNA: TGTGTCAGAAGCCCAAAGTTGGGCCTCACAGATACGCAGTATTTT. Encoded protein: CVRSPKLGLTDTQYF.

The chain combines TRBV13 with TRBJ2-2; no clear D. This CDR3 comprises 13 residues. The V gene lost 5 bases and the J gene lost 5 bases, with 9 bases spanning the gap. Per the germline V gene, CDR1 is PRHDT and CDR2 is FYEKMQ (reference sequence). The CDR3 coding sequence is TGTGCCAGCAGCCTTGAAAGTACCGGGGAGCTGTTTTTT. As protein: CASSLESTGELFF. The full variable domain, with the rest looked up from reference TRBV13 and TRBJ2-2, is AAGVIQSPRHLIKEKRETATLKCYPIPRHDTVYWYQQGPGQDPQFLISFYEKMQSDKGSIPDRFSAQQFSDYHSELNMSSLELGDSALYFCASSLESTGELFFGEGSRLTVL.

The J gene is TRBJ2-2, the V gene TRBV19; the D is unclear. This CDR3 spans 13 amino acids. Trimming cost V 6 bases and J 2 bases, with 7 bases left between them. Looked up from germline, CDR1 is LNHDA and CDR2 is SQIVND (reference sequence). In DNA form, the CDR3 reads TGTGCCAGTAGAAGGCAAAACACCGGGGAGCTGTTTTTT. This sequence encodes CASRRQNTGELFF.

The chain uses TRBV23-1 and TRBJ2-2; 8 bases are a match to TRBD1. TRBV23-1 is flagged as an ORF with uncertain function. Losses at the gene ends were 0 bases for V and 1 base for J; bases not matched to a gene: 1. This CDR3 has 16 amino acids. The DNA of the CDR3 is TGCGCCAGCAGTCAATCGGACAGGGAGAACACCGGGGAGCTGTTTTTT. Amino acid sequence: CASSQSDRENTGELFF.

A few counts support this clone. This rearrangement joins TRBV7-9 to TRBJ1-4, with D unclear. The V gene lost 0 bases and the J gene lost 4 bases, with 3 bases spanning the gap. Germline V gives CDR1 SEHNR, CDR2 FQNEAQ (reference sequence). CDR3 length: 13 amino acids. CDR3 DNA sequence: TGTGCCAGCAGCTTAGCTGGTAATGAAAAACTGTTTTTT. It translates to CASSLAGNEKLFF.

The gene calls are TRBV19 and TRBJ2-1, with TRBD2 matching over 7 bases. The CDR3 loop spans 15 amino acids. Trimming cost V 4 bases and J 10 bases; bases outside gene matches: 13. The germline V gene has CDR1 LNHDA and CDR2 SQIVND (reference sequence). The CDR3 loop reads CASSTARVAGGEQFF. In DNA form, the CDR3 reads TGTGCCAGTAGTACTGCTAGGGTAGCGGGCGGAGAGCAGTTCTTC.

The gene calls are TRBV20-1 and TRBJ2-7; D is ambiguous. Between the trimmed V and J ends, which lost 2 bases and 3 bases, there was a span of 5 bases. There are 11 residues in the CDR3. Per germline, CDR1 DFQATT and CDR2 SNEGSKA (reference sequence). CDR3 bases: TGCAGTGCTAGATTATACTACGAGCAGTACTTC. It is translated as CSARLYYEQYF.

The chain carries TRBV2 and TRBJ2-3, with 9 bases that match TRBD1. The V gene end was trimmed by 6 bases and the J gene end by 4 bases; junction bases not matched to a gene: 8. The CDR3 covers 15 residues. CDR1 SNHLY and CDR2 FYNNEI come from the germline V gene. CDR3 nucleotide sequence: TGTGCCAGCAGAAGGGACAGGGTAGGGGCAGATACGCAGTATTTT. Translating gives CASRRDRVGADTQYF. The full variable domain, rest sourced from reference TRBV2 and TRBJ2-3, is EPEVTQTPSHQVTQMGQEVILRCVPISNHLYFYWYRQILGQKVEFLVSFYNNEISEKSEIFDDQFSVERPDGSNFTLKIRSTKLEDSAMYFCASRRDRVGADTQYFGPGTRLTVL.

The CDR3 here is CASSPWTGSYEQYF. CDR3 DNA: TGCGCCAGCAGCCCCTGGACAGGATCCTACGAGCAGTACTTC. The chain couples TRBV5-1 to TRBJ2-7; TRBD1 agrees at 7 bases. This CDR3 is built from 14 residues. The germline V gene has CDR1 SGHRS and CDR2 YFSETQ. J lost 1 base, V lost 4 bases, and 5 bases had no gene match.

The rearrangement joins TRBV27 to TRBJ2-1, with 7 positions matching TRBD1. Germline V gives CDR1 MNHEY, CDR2 SMNVEV (reference sequence). V lost 5 bases and J lost 2; bases outside the gene matches: 6. This CDR3 is built from 15 residues. CDR3 protein: CASSPWTGTYNEQFF. CDR3 in DNA: TGTGCCAGCAGTCCTTGGACAGGAACCTACAATGAGCAGTTCTTC.

The V call is TRBV7-2, the J call TRBJ1-2; 7 bases are a match to TRBD1. The CDR3 runs 15 residues. The germline CDR1 and CDR2 sequences are SGHTA and FQGNSA. V was clipped by 0 bases and J by 5 bases; unmatched bases: 6. The CDR3 DNA reads TGTGCCAGCAGCTTAGCGTGGGGACAGACGTATGGCTACACCTTC. This sequence encodes CASSLAWGQTYGYTF.

The chain combines TRBV16 with TRBJ1-4; the D gene is possibly TRBD1 (5 bases). The germline gives CDR1 KGHSY, CDR2 FQNENV. CDR3 length: 14 amino acids. The V end was cut by 0 bases, the J end by 10 bases, with 12 bases between. The CDR3, as DNA: TGTGCCAGCAGCCAATCCCCCCAGGGTGGAAAACTGTTTTTT. This sequence encodes CASSQSPQGGKLFF.

The genes are TRBV21-1 and TRBJ2-7; the table gives TRBD2 as D, unverified against the DNA. TRBV21-1 represents a pseudogene. This CDR3 is built from 18 residues. The CDR3: CASSCPGTSGLRLLEQYF. The CDR3 region has the DNA TGTGCCAGCAGCTGTCCCGGGACTAGCGGACTACGGCTGCTCGAGCAGTACTTC.

This chain links TRBV6-1 with TRBJ2-7; D unresolved. CDR3 length: 11 amino acids. V was trimmed by 1 base and J by 4 bases, leaving 2 bases between them. Germline CDR1 and CDR2: MNHNS and SASEGT. CDR3 loop: CASSEGYEQYF. The CDR3 DNA sequence: TGTGCCAGCAGTGAAGGGTACGAGCAGTACTTC.

The chain combines TRBV6-5 with TRBJ1-5; D possibly corresponds to TRBD1 (5 bases). Germline assignment: CDR1 MNHEY and CDR2 SVGAGI. V gave up 6 bases and J gave up 5 bases, with 5 bases separating them. There are 11 residues in the CDR3. The DNA of the CDR3 is TGTGCCAGCAGGGGGCATCAGCCCCAGCATTTT. Amino acids: CASRGHQPQHF.

The genes are TRBV5-6 and TRBJ1-1; TRBD1 is a possible D gene (5 bases). CDR3 length: 16 residues. Germline assignment: CDR1 SGHDT and CDR2 YYEEEE. Trimming pared 2 bases from V and 3 bases from J, leaving 17 bases between. The CDR3 sequence is CASSFLPRGGDTEAFF. The CDR3 bases are TGTGCCAGCAGCTTTCTCCCGCGGGGGGGGGACACTGAAGCTTTCTTT. Variable domain in full (rest from reference TRBV5-6 and TRBJ1-1): DAGVTQSPTHLIKTRGQQVTLRCSPKSGHDTVSWYQQALGQGPQFIFQYYEEEERQRGNFPDRFSGHQFPNYSSELNVNALLLGDSALYLCASSFLPRGGDTEAFFGQGTRLTVV.

The rearrangement links TRBV29-1 to TRBJ1-1; 8 bases fit TRBD1. The CDR3 runs 14 residues. Germline V CDR1 and CDR2: SQVTM, ANQGSEA. The ends lost 7 bases at V and 0 bases at J; junction bases unmatched: 7. This CDR3 is CSAPTGAMNTEAFF. DNA of the CDR3: TGCAGCGCACCGACAGGGGCCATGAACACTGAAGCTTTCTTT.